This record looks at one TCR beta chain sequence and its context. What was amplified from RNA transcripts were TCR beta CDR3 regions. TCR CDR3 underwent first-round RT-PCR with the HTBI primer set. TCRdb redid the calling of the multiplex PCR reads with MiXCR, one entry per CDR3 protein. Here the sample spans 600,000 to 650,000 distinct CDR3 sequences, less than 25% being singletons. The entry originates in a study of T cells in Graves' hyperthyroidism and ophthalmopathy. Germline V CDR1 and CDR2: KGHDR, SFDVKD. The CDR3 runs to 16 residues. V was pared by 4 bases and J by 0 bases, with 12 bases between.

Input material: blood. The clonotype was recovered from a man aged 25-40 years with Graves' ophthalmopathy. The chain employs TRBV24-1 and TRBJ2-1; unclear D gene. CDR3 amino acids: CATSDGAASSYNEQFF. In DNA form, the CDR3 reads TGTGCCACCAGTGACGGCGCGGCCAGCTCCTACAATGAGCAGTTCTTC.